The rows below give T cell receptor beta chains drawn from one sample of a study of blood T cells in healthy people across ages. TCRdb recomputed calls from the 5' RACE reads with MiXCR, one row per CDR3 protein. Seen here are about a million distinct CDR3 sequences, about 44% observed once, and the top ten hold around an eighth. Source material: blood. The receptor set was obtained from a young man in good health. CDR3s include the opening cysteine and the closing phenylalanine or tryptophan. The D gene is left open where the match is weak. The size field is filled for only some rows; it gives once, few, many or a size class.

j_gene	v_gene	abundance	d_gene	CDR3aa	CDR3nt
TRBJ2-2	TRBV12-3/TRBV12-4	-	-	CASSPGDGELFF	TGTGCCAGCAGTCCGGGTGACGGGGAGCTGTTTTTT
TRBJ1-6	TRBV7-9	-	-	CASSPPYGEHNSPLHF	TGTGCCAGCAGCCCACCCTACGGGGAACATAATTCACCCCTCCACTTT
TRBJ2-7	TRBV29-1	-	TRBD1	CSALTGWEQYF	TGCAGCGCTCTGACAGGGTGGGAGCAGTACTTC
TRBJ1-5	TRBV2	-	-	CASSVAAAAGPSNQPQHF	TGTGCCAGCAGTGTCGCGGCTGCAGCAGGGCCTAGCAATCAGCCCCAGCATTTT
TRBJ1-2	TRBV12-3/TRBV12-4	-	-	CASSGQLYGYTF	TGTGCCAGCAGTGGGCAGCTCTATGGCTACACCTTC
TRBJ1-1	TRBV7-9	few	-	CASSEQGGGAFF	TGTGCCAGCAGCGAACAGGGCGGGGGGGCTTTCTTT
TRBJ2-3	TRBV3-1	few	-	CASSLRTSATDTQYF	TGTGCCAGCAGCCTACGAACTAGTGCCACAGATACGCAGTATTTT
TRBJ2-5	TRBV3-1	-	TRBD1	CASRSTGSDGGQYF	TGTGCCAGCAGATCGACAGGGTCGGATGGTGGGCAGTACTTC
TRBJ2-3	TRBV27	-	TRBD2	CASSSGGSGTDTQYF	TGTGCCAGCAGTTCGGGGGGGTCAGGCACAGATACGCAGTATTTT
TRBJ2-4	TRBV11-2	-	TRBD1	CASSSRTGTGENIQYF	TGTGCCAGCAGCTCGAGAACCGGGACAGGGGAAAACATTCAGTACTTC
TRBJ2-4	TRBV7-9	few	TRBD1	CASSFTGVGMENLQYF	TGTGCCAGCAGCTTTACAGGGGTTGGGATGGAAAACCTTCAGTACTTC
TRBJ1-1	TRBV7-9	-	-	CASSPGPRAEAFF	TGTGCCAGCAGCCCGGGGCCTAGGGCTGAAGCTTTCTTT
TRBJ1-5	TRBV15	-	TRBD1	CATRRLGDSLNQPQHF	TGTGCCACCAGACGTTTGGGGGACAGCCTCAATCAGCCCCAGCATTTT
TRBJ1-4	TRBV5-1	-	-	CASSLDGGQEKLFF	TGCGCCAGCAGCTTGGATGGGGGGCAGGAAAAACTGTTTTTT
TRBJ1-1	TRBV11-3	-	TRBD1	CASSRSSRQGADEAFF	TGTGCCAGCAGTCGTTCTAGTCGACAGGGGGCGGATGAAGCTTTCTTT
TRBJ2-7	TRBV20-1	many	-	CSARGPTYEQYF	TGCAGTGCTAGGGGACCTACCTACGAGCAGTACTTC
TRBJ1-4	TRBV12-3/TRBV12-4	-	-	CASSFWGNEKLFF	TGTGCCAGCAGTTTTTGGGGGAATGAAAAACTGTTTTTT
TRBJ2-7	TRBV20-1	few	-	CSASELAYEQYF	TGCAGTGCTAGTGAACTAGCTTACGAGCAGTACTTC
TRBJ1-2	TRBV5-1	-	-	CASSLEGPGHSNYGYTF	TGCGCCAGCAGCTTGGAGGGGCCTGGCCACTCTAACTATGGCTACACCTTC
TRBJ1-4	TRBV6-1	few	-	CASEEGWYNEKLFF	TGTGCCAGCGAAGAGGGCTGGTATAATGAAAAACTGTTTTTT
TRBJ2-3	TRBV6-5	-	TRBD2	CASRAGGDTQYF	TGTGCCAGCAGGGCCGGGGGGGATACGCAGTATTTT
TRBJ1-2	TRBV18	few	TRBD1	CASSPQQGKGSYGYTF	TGTGCCAGCTCACCACAACAGGGGAAGGGGAGCTATGGCTACACCTTC
TRBJ2-7	TRBV7-2	-	-	CASSSYPAGYNEQYF	TGTGCCAGCAGCTCCTACCCGGCTGGTTACAATGAGCAGTACTTC
TRBJ1-1	TRBV4-1	-	-	CASSQGDRDTEAFF	TGCGCCAGCAGCCAGGGGGATCGGGACACTGAAGCTTTCTTT
TRBJ2-7	TRBV20-1	-	TRBD2	CSARVGLAGYNEQYF	TGCAGTGCTAGGGTGGGACTAGCGGGTTACAATGAGCAGTACTTC
TRBJ2-6	TRBV7-8	-	TRBD1	CASQPLSYRRDRASGANVLTF	TGTGCCAGCCAGCCCTTATCATATCGTCGGGACAGGGCTAGTGGGGCCAACGTCCTGACTTTC
TRBJ2-7	TRBV12-3/TRBV12-4	few	-	CASSDRNTGNYEQYF	TGTGCCAGCAGCGATAGAAATACAGGCAACTACGAGCAGTACTTC
TRBJ1-2	TRBV6-5	-	-	CASSYGGAELNGYTF	TGTGCCAGCAGTTACGGCGGGGCCGAGCTGAATGGCTACACCTTC
TRBJ2-1	TRBV30	-	-	CAWSVGGMREEQFF	TGTGCCTGGAGTGTTGGCGGCATGAGGGAGGAGCAGTTCTTC
TRBJ1-1	TRBV5-1	few	-	CASSPGGSGETEAFF	TGCGCCAGCAGCCCGGGAGGGTCAGGGGAGACTGAAGCTTTCTTT
TRBJ1-5	TRBV6-2/TRBV6-3	-	-	CASSYYQGPLVAPQHF	TGTGCCAGCAGTTACTATCAGGGGCCCTTAGTAGCGCCCCAGCATTTT
TRBJ2-1	TRBV20-1	-	TRBD2	CSARDQSGGYGEQFF	TGCAGTGCTAGAGACCAGAGCGGGGGCTACGGTGAGCAGTTCTTC
TRBJ2-5	TRBV7-9	-	TRBD1	CASSLGTGGGKETQYF	TGTGCCAGCAGCCTGGGAACAGGGGGCGGGAAGGAGACCCAGTACTTC
TRBJ2-7	TRBV7-9	-	-	CASSLSVRNEQYF	TGTGCCAGCAGCTTATCAGTCCGAAACGAGCAGTACTTC
TRBJ2-2	TRBV4-1	-	-	CASSQLTSGTGELFF	TGCGCCAGCAGCCAGTTGACATCGGGCACCGGGGAGCTGTTTTTT
TRBJ1-1	TRBV4-2	-	-	CASSQDSRTEAFF	TGTGCCAGCAGCCAAGATAGTCGAACTGAAGCTTTCTTT
TRBJ2-3	TRBV7-2	-	TRBD2	CASSWVPGLAGPRTDTQYF	TGTGCCAGCAGCTGGGTCCCGGGACTAGCGGGGCCACGCACAGATACGCAGTATTTT
TRBJ2-3	TRBV12-3/TRBV12-4	-	TRBD1	CASRTGAPDTQYF	TGTGCCAGCAGGACAGGGGCCCCAGATACGCAGTATTTT
TRBJ1-1	TRBV12-3/TRBV12-4	-	-	CASSLGEGREVFF	TGTGCCAGCAGTTTAGGGGAGGGGAGAGAAGTTTTCTTT
TRBJ2-1	TRBV29-1	-	-	CSVSNAGRNEQFF	TGCAGCGTTTCCAACGCGGGGCGTAATGAGCAGTTCTTC
TRBJ1-5	TRBV27	-	TRBD1	CASSSLGPTGDQPQHF	TGTGCCAGCAGTTCGCTGGGCCCAACAGGGGATCAGCCCCAGCATTTT